Shown below are 12 T cell receptor beta chains from a single sample sequenced in a study of blood T cell repertoires in COVID-19. Profiled with immunoSEQ multiplex PCR; TCRdb holds only in-frame clones, not every one. The data hold fewer than 250,000 clones, with around 87% observed a single time. Sequenced material: PBMCs or T cells enriched from blood (not recorded which). The source of these receptors is a man younger than 40 in a cohort exposed to, infected with or recovered from COVID-19 (not recorded which).

The chain recombines TRBV18 with TRBJ1-6; D might be TRBD1 (5 bases). Germline V gene data show CDR1 as KGHSH and CDR2 as LQKENI. Trimming took off 8 bases at V and 6 bases at J, with 14 bases between the two ends. This CDR3 comprises 14 residues. The CDR3 DNA reads TGTGCCAGCACTGAACAGGCCGCTAATTCACCCCTCCACTTT. This sequence encodes CASTEQAANSPLHF.

The chain carries TRBV5-1 and TRBJ2-1; the D gene is possibly TRBD1 (6 bases). CDR3 length equals 15 residues. V was clipped by 0 bases and J by 6 bases, with 13 bases between them. CDR1 and CDR2 from the germline V gene are SGHRS and YFSETQ. The CDR3 nucleotides read TGCGCCAGCAGCTTGGTAGGGGGTTCGGGCAATGAGCAGTTCTTC. Translation gives CASSLVGGSGNEQFF.

V and J are TRBV6-5 and TRBJ2-2, with D perhaps TRBD2 (6 bases). Trimming cost V 6 bases and J 5 bases, with 16 bases left between them. The CDR3 consists of 15 residues. Germline V gene lookup returns CDR1 MNHEY and CDR2 SVGAGI. The CDR3 region has the DNA TGTGCCAGCAGGGCCTTAGCGGTTCCGACCGGGGAGCTGTTTTTT. Translation: CASRALAVPTGELFF.

A few counts support this clone. The V and J genes are TRBV27 and TRBJ2-7; TRBD2 matches 7 bases. Germline assignment: CDR1 MNHEY and CDR2 SMNVEV (reference sequence). The trim removed 3 bases at V and 3 bases at J, leaving 2 bases unmatched. The CDR3 contains 13 residues. CDR3 residues: CASSFSSGYEQYF. The CDR3 DNA is TGTGCCAGCAGTTTCTCTAGCGGCTACGAGCAGTACTTC.

The chain links TRBV6-5 to TRBJ2-7; 8 nucleotides align to TRBD1. V lost 6 bases and J lost 5; bases outside the gene matches: 3. CDR3 length: 12 amino acids. The germline CDR1 and CDR2 sequences are MNHEY and SVGAGI. The CDR3 coding sequence is TGTGCCAGCAGGACAGGGGAAAACGAGCAGTACTTC. This sequence encodes CASRTGENEQYF.

V usage is TRBV28 and J usage is TRBJ1-5, with TRBD1 as a possible D gene (5 bases). The CDR3 length is 14 residues. Germline V CDR1 and CDR2: MDHEN, SYDVKM. The V and J ends lost 6 bases and 0 bases respectively, with 9 bases between them. The CDR3 DNA sequence: TGTGCCAGCAGCCCAAGGGGTAGCAATCAGCCCCAGCATTTT. Its translation: CASSPRGSNQPQHF.

As concerns this clone: An end of the junction does not agree with germline; a read error may underlie this. The J gene is TRBJ1-1, the V gene TRBV19; maybe TRBD1 (5 bases). The CDR3 length is 14 residues. Germline V gene lookup returns CDR1 LNHDA and CDR2 SQIVND (reference sequence). The DNA for the CDR3 is TGTGCCAGTAAGGATCGTACTACAGGAACTAAGCTTTGGTTT. Its protein is CASKDRTTGTKLWF.

This rearrangement joins TRBV19 to TRBJ2-1, with D maybe TRBD2 (5 bases). V lost 1 base and J 7 bases, leaving 11 bases between the germline ends. Per germline, CDR1 LNHDA and CDR2 SQIVND (reference sequence). The CDR3 consists of 14 residues. CDR3 DNA: TGTGCCAGTAGTATAGTAGTCGACTATAATGAGCAGTTCTTC. It translates to CASSIVVDYNEQFF. Combining the CDR3 with reference TRBV19 and TRBJ2-1 gives the whole variable domain DGGITQSPKYLFRKEGQNVTLSCEQNLNHDAMYWYRQDPGQGLRLIYYSQIVNDFQKGDIAEGYSVSREKKESFPLTVTSAQKNPTAFYLCASSIVVDYNEQFFGPGTRLTVL.

This clone appeared once. The rearrangement joins TRBV19 to TRBJ2-4; 7 bases map to TRBD1. CDR3 length: 17 amino acids. Trimming removed 1 base from V and 0 bases from J; junction bases left unmatched: 6. From germline, CDR1 is LNHDA and CDR2 SQIVND (reference sequence). CDR3 residues: CASSIGPGQLAKNIQYF. As DNA, the CDR3 is TGTGCCAGTAGTATAGGTCCGGGACAGCTAGCCAAAAACATTCAGTACTTC.

The chain is built from TRBV5-4 and TRBJ1-4; unclear D gene. CDR1 is SGHNT, CDR2 YYREEE, per germline (reference sequence). V lost 0 bases and J 5 bases, leaving 5 bases between the germline ends. The CDR3 consists of 13 residues. CDR3 amino acids: CASSLAQNEKLFF. CDR3 nucleotide sequence: TGTGCCAGCAGCTTGGCCCAAAATGAAAAACTGTTTTTT.

This chain connects TRBV6-5 to TRBJ2-1, with TRBD2 matching 8 bases. CDR1 MNHEY and CDR2 SVGAGI come from the germline V gene. V lost 5 bases to trimming and J lost 8 bases; unmatched junction nucleotides: 5. CDR3 length equals 13 residues. As DNA, the CDR3 is TGTGCCAGCAGTCCCCGGCGGGGGGATGAGCAGTTCTTC. Translating gives CASSPRRGDEQFF.

J is TRBJ2-7 and V is TRBV7-2, with no clear D. The CDR3 contains 12 residues. Germline V gives CDR1 SGHTA, CDR2 FQGNSA. V was cut by 5 bases and J by 3 bases, with 8 bases left in between. For the CDR3, the DNA is TGTGCCAGCAGCCAGGTATACTACGAGCAGTACTTC. It translates to CASSQVYYEQYF. Drawing the rest from reference TRBV7-2 and TRBJ2-7, the complete variable domain is GAGVSQSPSNKVTEKGKDVELRCDPISGHTALYWYRQSLGQGLEFLIYFQGNSAPDKSGLPSDRFSAERTGGSVSTLTIQRTQQEDSAVYLCASSQVYYEQYFGPGTRLTVT.